A selection of T cell receptor beta chains follows, all from one sample in a study of T cell repertoires in cytomegalovirus infection. These receptors' antigens are unknown. TCRdb re-called the reads through MiXCR, storing one row per CDR3 protein. Found here are fewer than 70,000 distinct CDR3 sequences, 25% to 30% of them singletons; the top ten hold 45% to 75%. The source was CD8+ T cells from cultured PBMCs, collected from culture after CMV antigen stimulation. The source of these receptors is a human donor in good health (CMV status not recorded). Some clones in this sample may be carry-over from other donors' samples. The CDR3 runs from the conserved cysteine through the conserved F or W. Fields, in order: clone size, V gene, D gene, J gene, CDR3 DNA, CDR3 protein. D genes are given only for firm matches. Clone size appears in some rows only: once, few, many, or a class for an expanded clone.

many	TRBV20-1	.	TRBJ2-7	TGCAGTGCTAGCGAAGGGGACTCCTACGAGCAGTACTTC	CSASEGDSYEQYF
.	TRBV27	.	TRBJ1-2	TGTGCCAGCAGACCGGGCGGGGGTATTAGTGGCTACACCTTC	CASRPGGGISGYTF
many	TRBV4-3	TRBD1	TRBJ1-6	TGCGCCAGCAGCCAAGCGGAAGATGGGACAGGGGATTCACCCCTCCACTTT	CASSQAEDGTGDSPLHF
.	TRBV7-8	TRBD1	TRBJ2-1	TGTACCAGCAGCTTAGATGACAGGGGGCGACTAGACAATGAGCAGTTCTTC	CTSSLDDRGRLDNEQFF
many	TRBV7-9	.	TRBJ1-1	TGTGCCAGCAGCTTGGACACGACCGGTGAAGCTTTCTTT	CASSLDTTGEAFF
many	TRBV27	.	TRBJ2-3	TGTGCCAGCAGCCGGCTGGGGGGAAGCACAGATACGCAGTATTTT	CASSRLGGSTDTQYF
many	TRBV11-2	TRBD1	TRBJ1-3	TGTGCCAGCACCTCGACAGGGTATACGGTTGGAAACACCATATATTTT	CASTSTGYTVGNTIYF
.	TRBV27	TRBD1	TRBJ2-5	TGTGCCAGCAGTCCCCACAGGGGGCACCAAGAGACCCAGTACTTC	CASSPHRGHQETQYF
.	TRBV3-1	.	TRBJ1-5	TGTGCCAGCGGTCAGGGTTATAGCAATCAGCCCCAGCATTTT	CASGQGYSNQPQHF
few	TRBV27	.	TRBJ1-1	TGTGCCAGCAGTTTATTTGGGACGAACACTGAAGCTTTCTTT	CASSLFGTNTEAFF
few	TRBV4-1	TRBD2	TRBJ2-7	TGCGCCAGCAGCCCCCTCCAGGAGCGGGAGATCTACGAGCAGTACTTC	CASSPLQEREIYEQYF
.	TRBV19	.	TRBJ2-1	TGTGCCAGTAGTATTGGAACCATCAGGACCAGCAATGAGCAGTTCTTC	CASSIGTIRTSNEQFF
.	TRBV6-1	.	TRBJ2-3	TGTGCCAGCAGTCGGATGACGAAGGATACGCAGTATTTT	CASSRMTKDTQYF
.	TRBV7-3	TRBD2	TRBJ2-2	TGTGCCAGCAGCAAGGGACTAGCAGAGAACACCGGGGAGCTGTTTTTT	CASSKGLAENTGELFF
many	TRBV6-4	.	TRBJ2-1	TGTGCCAGCAGTGACTCGGGCACCCATGAGCAGTTCTTC	CASSDSGTHEQFF
few	TRBV5-1	.	TRBJ1-1	TGCGCCAGCCATGGGCTGGGGGTCGGCACTGAAGCTTTCTTT	CASHGLGVGTEAFF
medium-sized	TRBV7-8	TRBD2	TRBJ2-3	TGTGCCAGCAGCTATGGACTAGCGGAGAACACAGATACGCAGTATTTT	CASSYGLAENTDTQYF
few	TRBV7-2	.	TRBJ2-1	TGTGCCAGCAGCAAATCGCCAGTCAGCTCCTACAATGAGCAGTTCTTC	CASSKSPVSSYNEQFF
many	TRBV6-6	TRBD1	TRBJ2-2	TGTGCCAGCACGGGCAAATGGGACAGGGGATGGACCGGGGAGCTGTTTTTT	CASTGKWDRGWTGELFF
.	TRBV5-4	.	TRBJ2-3	TGTGCCAGCAGCTTAGAAGGGGCCGTCACAGATACGCAGTATTTT	CASSLEGAVTDTQYF
.	TRBV19	TRBD1	TRBJ1-2	TGTGCCAGTAGTATTCTGGGACAGGGGGCGAAGCACGATGGCTACACCTTC	CASSILGQGAKHDGYTF
.	TRBV7-8	.	TRBJ1-1	TGTGCCAGCAGCCAGGACCCCATGGCTGAAGCTTTCTTT	CASSQDPMAEAFF
few	TRBV20-1	.	TRBJ1-1	TGCAGTGCTAGAGGGGGCGACACTGAAGCTTTCTTT	CSARGGDTEAFF
.	TRBV20-1	TRBD1	TRBJ1-6	TGCGGTGCCCTGGACAGGGTGTCACCCCTCCACTTT	CGALDRVSPLHF
few	TRBV7-2	.	TRBJ1-4	TGTGCCAGCAGCTTGGAGCCAAGACGTAATGAAAAACTGTTTTTT	CASSLEPRRNEKLFF
.	TRBV9	TRBD1	TRBJ1-1	TGTGCCAGCAGCGTAGGGAACAGGGGCACTGAAGCTTTCTTT	CASSVGNRGTEAFF
.	TRBV12-3/TRBV12-4	TRBD2	TRBJ2-1	TGTGCCAGCAGCCATTACGGGGGGGTATATGAGCAGTTCTTC	CASSHYGGVYEQFF
.	TRBV2	.	TRBJ1-2	TGTGCCAGCCCGGGCAGGGGTTTGCAAGGCTACACCTTC	CASPGRGLQGYTF
few	TRBV12-3/TRBV12-4	.	TRBJ2-7	TGTGCCAGCAGTTTGGTATTAGCGAACTACGAGCAGTACTTC	CASSLVLANYEQYF
few	TRBV4-2	.	TRBJ2-1	TGTGCCAGCAGCCAAGGGACAACCAGCTCCTACAATGAGCAGTTCTTC	CASSQGTTSSYNEQFF
few	TRBV23-1	.	TRBJ2-7	TGCGCCAGCCTTAACCAGGGGAGCTCCTACGAGCAGTACTTC	CASLNQGSSYEQYF
few	TRBV10-3	.	TRBJ2-1	TGTGCCATCCTGGGGCAGGGAAGCTCCTACAATGAGCAGTTCTTC	CAILGQGSSYNEQFF
many	TRBV4-1	TRBD1	TRBJ1-5	TGCGCCAGCAGCCAAGATTCACAGGGGCGTCAGCCCCAGCATTTT	CASSQDSQGRQPQHF
.	TRBV6-6	TRBD1	TRBJ2-1	TGTGCCAGCAGTTACTCTCGGGGCGGGACAGGGGGCATCAATGAGCAGTTCTTC	CASSYSRGGTGGINEQFF
few	TRBV6-2/TRBV6-3	TRBD2	TRBJ2-1	TGTGCCAGCAGTGACCTTGCGGGGGGCTATGAGCAGTTCTTC	CASSDLAGGYEQFF
.	TRBV9	.	TRBJ2-2	TGTGCCAGCAGCGCCCCGTACAGGGCTCCGAACACCGGGGAGCTGTTTTTT	CASSAPYRAPNTGELFF
.	TRBV2	TRBD1	TRBJ2-5	TGTGCCAGCAGTGGTAGGGACAGGGAAGGGAAGGAGACCCAGTACTTC	CASSGRDREGKETQYF
many	TRBV4-2	.	TRBJ2-3	TGTGCCAGCAGCCAAGAAGGGCAGGCGTCCACAGATACGCAGTATTTT	CASSQEGQASTDTQYF
.	TRBV30	TRBD1	TRBJ1-6	TGTGCCTGGAGCCCGGGACAGGGGACTTCACCCCTCCACTTT	CAWSPGQGTSPLHF
many	TRBV13	TRBD1	TRBJ2-3	TGTGCCAGCAGCTTGGGCAGGGGGCGAGATACGCAGTATTTT	CASSLGRGRDTQYF
many	TRBV28	.	TRBJ1-1	TGTGCCAGCAGTCTCGATCTACAGGGAGTGGATCAAGCTTTCTTT	CASSLDLQGVDQAFF